The next 3 T cell receptor beta chains were all read from a single sample in a study of blood T cells in healthy people across ages. Using a J-beta primer mix together with a sample-barcoded 5' primer, a second PCR was run for roughly 6 to 11 cycles. TCRdb called the 5' RACE reads again in MiXCR, with one record for every CDR3 protein. The table has over 950,000 distinct CDR3 sequences, roughly 51% seen once. Sequenced material: blood. Receptors were obtained from a woman aged 60-75 years in good health.

V and J are TRBV10-3 and TRBJ1-1, with D perhaps TRBD1 (5 bases). The CDR3 length is 13 residues. V was trimmed by 2 bases and J by 6 bases, leaving 10 bases between them. Germline CDR1 and CDR2: ENHRY and SYGVKD. The CDR3 here is CAISEEGHPEAFF. In DNA, the CDR3 is TGTGCCATCAGTGAGGAAGGACACCCTGAAGCTTTCTTT.

The chain is built from TRBV15 and TRBJ2-4, with 10 bases lining up with TRBD1. Near its end, the DNA agrees better with TRBJ2-7, so the J call may be wrong. The CDR3 runs to 16 residues. Germline CDR1 and CDR2: LNHNV and YYDKDF (reference sequence). This CDR3 is CATSSKSRDRGYEQYF. The DNA for the CDR3 is TGTGCCACCAGCAGCAAGTCCCGGGACAGGGGCTACGAGCAGTACTTC.

A few counts support this clonotype. The chain employs TRBV28 and TRBJ1-2; perhaps TRBD1 as D (5 bases). CDR3 length equals 12 residues. V lost 5 bases, J lost 8 bases, and 12 bases lay in between. Germline lookup yields CDR1 MDHEN and CDR2 SYDVKM. CDR3 coding DNA: TGTGCCAGCAGTGTAGACAGTGGCGGCTACACCTTC. It encodes CASSVDSGGYTF.